This T cell receptor (beta chain) was captured in a study of T cells in Graves' hyperthyroidism and ophthalmopathy. V was shortened by 5 bases and J by 10 bases, with 13 bases between the two germline ends. In germline, CDR1 is MDHEN, CDR2 SYDVKM. This CDR3 contains 12 residues. This clonotype was found many times. Its specificity is not known. Template material for amplifying TCR beta CDR3 regions consisted of RNA transcripts. Researchers ran a first-round RT-PCR on the TCR CDR3 using the HTBI primer set. Each CDR3 protein is one row after TCRdb ran MiXCR on the multiplex PCR reads. The table includes over 500,000 distinct CDR3 sequences, 12% to 15% detected once. Broader study findings: Blood samples included most of the expanded thyroid clonotypes exceeding 0.001.

If no ophthalmopathy progression occurred within 18 months, Graves' hyperthyroidism was stable. This clonotype was obtained from a woman in her forties with Graves' hyperthyroidism. The sample comprised blood. The rearrangement uses TRBV28 and TRBJ2-3; D remains unclear. In DNA, the CDR3 is TGTGCCAGCAGTATCAAGAGTAACGCGCAGTATTTT. This codes for CASSIKSNAQYF.